This paragraph reports one TCR beta chain. The CDR3 spans 16 residues. Germline V CDR1 and CDR2: LGHDT, YNNKEL (reference sequence). J gave up 7 bases and V 1 base, and 7 bases lay outside the gene matches. This sample was included in a study of T cell responses to AZD1222 COVID-19 vaccine. Method: immunoSEQ multiplex PCR; TCRdb's copy keeps in-frame clones and lacks some. The data show approximately 150,000 clones, around 90% seen once. This chain links TRBV3-1 (or the pseudogene TRBV3-2) with TRBJ2-2, with TRBD2 matching over 9 bases. The sequencing used peripheral blood, collected on day 0 of AZD1222 vaccination. This sequence was found in an adult in good health. The CDR3 region has the DNA TGTGCCAGCAGCCAAGTCCAGCGGGAGGTGGGCGGGGAGCTGTTTTTT. Translated, it gives CASSQVQREVGGELFF.